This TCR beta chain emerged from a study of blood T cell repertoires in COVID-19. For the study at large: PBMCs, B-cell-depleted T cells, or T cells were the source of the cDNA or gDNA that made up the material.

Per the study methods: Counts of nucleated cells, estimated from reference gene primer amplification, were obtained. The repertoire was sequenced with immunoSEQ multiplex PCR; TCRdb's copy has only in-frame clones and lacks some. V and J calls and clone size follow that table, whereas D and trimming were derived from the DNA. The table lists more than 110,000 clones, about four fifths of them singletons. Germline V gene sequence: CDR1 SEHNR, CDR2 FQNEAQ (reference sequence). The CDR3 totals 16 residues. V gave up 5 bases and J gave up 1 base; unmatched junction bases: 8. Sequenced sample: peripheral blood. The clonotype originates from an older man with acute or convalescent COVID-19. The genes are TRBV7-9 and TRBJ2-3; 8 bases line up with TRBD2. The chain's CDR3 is CASSIRGGAGTDTQYF. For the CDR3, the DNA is TGTGCCAGCAGCATTCGGGGGGGCGCGGGCACAGATACGCAGTATTTT.